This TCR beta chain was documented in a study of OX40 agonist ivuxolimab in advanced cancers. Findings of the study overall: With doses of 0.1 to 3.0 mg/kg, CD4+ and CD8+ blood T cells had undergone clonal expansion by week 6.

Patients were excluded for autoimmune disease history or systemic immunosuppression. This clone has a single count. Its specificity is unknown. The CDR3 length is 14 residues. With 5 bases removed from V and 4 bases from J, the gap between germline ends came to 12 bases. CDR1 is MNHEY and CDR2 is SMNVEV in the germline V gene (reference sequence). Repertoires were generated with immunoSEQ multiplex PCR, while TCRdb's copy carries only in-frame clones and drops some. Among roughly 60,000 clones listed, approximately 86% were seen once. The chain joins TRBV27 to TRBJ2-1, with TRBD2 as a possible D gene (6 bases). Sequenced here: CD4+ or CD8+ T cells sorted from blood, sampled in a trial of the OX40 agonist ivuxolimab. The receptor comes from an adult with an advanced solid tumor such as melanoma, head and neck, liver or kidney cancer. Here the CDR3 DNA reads TGTGCCAGCAGTCTCGGGACTGCATACAATGAGCAGTTCTTC. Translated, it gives CASSLGTAYNEQFF.